The entry that follows covers one TCR beta chain sequence. Its matching antigen is unknown. The use of a sample-barcoded 5' primer and a J-beta primer mix characterized a second PCR of roughly 6 to 11 cycles. Sequencing yielded, for each sample, at least 3 million paired-end reads carrying CDR3. Each CDR3 protein is one row after TCRdb ran MiXCR on the 5' RACE reads. The sample carries around 1,800,000 distinct CDR3 sequences, roughly two fifths recorded once. The data were obtained in a study of blood T cells in healthy people across ages. Study findings and constraints: The study found TCR beta diversity correlated strongly with naive T cell percentage. Underestimates were what the diversity estimates from one million T cells were considered to be.

V lost 3 bases, J lost 3 bases, and 2 bases stayed unmatched. The CDR3 is 14 amino acids. Germline loops: CDR1 LGHDT, CDR2 YNNKEL (reference sequence). The genes are TRBV3-1 and TRBJ2-5, with 9 bases identical to TRBD2. The receptor comes from a human donor in good health. Sequencing was done on a sample of blood. Written as DNA, the CDR3 is TGTGCCAGCAGCCATCTAGCGGGGAAAGAGACCCAGTACTTC. Its translation: CASSHLAGKETQYF.